The clone carrying this T cell receptor beta chain came up a few times. From germline, CDR1 is SGHRS and CDR2 YFSETQ. The V and J ends lost 0 bases and 5 bases respectively, with 6 bases between them. CDR3 length: 14 amino acids. The data belong to a study of blood T cell repertoires in COVID-19. The wider study: Acute and convalescent COVID-19 specimens originated in the United States, Italy and Spain. The analysed material was cDNA or gDNA that came from T cells, B-cell-depleted T cells, or PBMCs.

Authors' methods: The assay estimated nucleated cells by amplifying reference gene primers. Clones were read by immunoSEQ multiplex PCR, and TCRdb kept only the in-frame ones, dropping some. The V and J calls and clone size are taken from that table; D and trimming were inferred from the DNA. The sample lists about 230,000 clones; approximately 84% were seen once. The rearrangement links TRBV5-1 to TRBJ1-6, with D unclear. This receptor was obtained from a man in his forties with acute or convalescent COVID-19. Sequencing was performed on peripheral blood. The CDR3 reads CASSLGSDNSPLHF. The CDR3, as DNA: TGCGCCAGCAGCTTGGGAAGCGATAATTCACCCCTCCACTTT.